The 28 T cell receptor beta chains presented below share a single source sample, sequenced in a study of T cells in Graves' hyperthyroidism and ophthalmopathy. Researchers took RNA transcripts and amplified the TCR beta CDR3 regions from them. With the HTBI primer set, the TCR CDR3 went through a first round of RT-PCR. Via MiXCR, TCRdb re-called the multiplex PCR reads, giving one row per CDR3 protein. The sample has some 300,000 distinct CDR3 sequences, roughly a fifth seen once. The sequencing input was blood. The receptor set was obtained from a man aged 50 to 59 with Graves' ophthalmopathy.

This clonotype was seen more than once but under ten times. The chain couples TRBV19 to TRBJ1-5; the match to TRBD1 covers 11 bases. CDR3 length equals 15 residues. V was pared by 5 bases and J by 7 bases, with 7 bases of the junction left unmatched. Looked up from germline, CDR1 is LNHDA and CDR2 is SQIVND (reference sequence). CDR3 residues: CASSWTGGWEQPQHF. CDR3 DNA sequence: TGTGCCAGTAGTTGGACAGGGGGCTGGGAACAGCCCCAGCATTTT.

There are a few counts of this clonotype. For the CDR3, the DNA is TGTGCTAGTGGTTTGCCCCGGGAGTGGGCGGGCACCTACGAGCAGTACTTC. Translating gives CASGLPREWAGTYEQYF. The V gene is TRBV12-5, the J gene TRBJ2-7, with TRBD2 as a possible D gene (6 bases). There are 17 residues in the CDR3. V lost 2 bases and J 2 bases, leaving 19 bases between the germline ends. The germline V gene encodes CDR1 LGHNT and CDR2 FRNRAP.

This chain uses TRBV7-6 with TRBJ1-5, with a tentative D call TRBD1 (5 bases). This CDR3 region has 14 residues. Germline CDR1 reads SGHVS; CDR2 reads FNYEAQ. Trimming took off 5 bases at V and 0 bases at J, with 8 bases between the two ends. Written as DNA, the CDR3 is TGTGCCAGCAGCCGAAGGGGTAGCAATCAGCCCCAGCATTTT. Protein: CASSRRGSNQPQHF.

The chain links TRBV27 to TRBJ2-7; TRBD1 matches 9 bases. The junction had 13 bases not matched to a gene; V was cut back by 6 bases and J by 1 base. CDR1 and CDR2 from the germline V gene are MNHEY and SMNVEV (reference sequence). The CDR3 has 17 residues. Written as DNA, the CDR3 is TGTGCCAGCAGGAGACCCTTTTCCGGGACAGGGTCCTACGAGCAGTACTTC. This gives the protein CASRRPFSGTGSYEQYF.

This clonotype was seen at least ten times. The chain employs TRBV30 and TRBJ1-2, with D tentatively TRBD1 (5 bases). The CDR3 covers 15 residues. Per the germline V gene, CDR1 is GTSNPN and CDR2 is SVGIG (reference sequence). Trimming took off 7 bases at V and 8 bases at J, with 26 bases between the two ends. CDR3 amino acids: CASPMTGTARGGYTF. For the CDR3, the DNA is TGTGCCTCCCCCATGACCGGGACGGCAAGAGGGGGCTACACCTTC.

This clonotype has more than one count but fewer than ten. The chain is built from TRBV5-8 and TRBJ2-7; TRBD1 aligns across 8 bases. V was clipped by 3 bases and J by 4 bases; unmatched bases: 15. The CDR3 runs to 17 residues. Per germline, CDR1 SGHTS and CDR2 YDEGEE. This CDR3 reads CASSSALTTGARYEQYF. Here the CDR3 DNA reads TGTGCCAGCAGCTCAGCCCTTACGACAGGGGCCAGGTACGAGCAGTACTTC.

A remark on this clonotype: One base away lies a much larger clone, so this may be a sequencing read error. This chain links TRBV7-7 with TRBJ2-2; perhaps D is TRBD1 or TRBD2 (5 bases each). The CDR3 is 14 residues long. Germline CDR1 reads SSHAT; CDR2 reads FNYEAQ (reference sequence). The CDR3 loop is CASSLDQGAGELVF. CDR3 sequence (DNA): TGTGCTAGCAGCTTAGATCAAGGGGCCGGGGAGCTGGTTTTT.

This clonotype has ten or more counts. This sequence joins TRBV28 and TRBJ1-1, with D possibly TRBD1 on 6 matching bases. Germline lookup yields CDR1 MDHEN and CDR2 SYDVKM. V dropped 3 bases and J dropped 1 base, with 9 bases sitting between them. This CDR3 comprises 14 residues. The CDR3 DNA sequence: TGTGCCAGCAGTTTGGGGGCATGGAACACTGAAGCTTTCTTT. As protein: CASSLGAWNTEAFF.

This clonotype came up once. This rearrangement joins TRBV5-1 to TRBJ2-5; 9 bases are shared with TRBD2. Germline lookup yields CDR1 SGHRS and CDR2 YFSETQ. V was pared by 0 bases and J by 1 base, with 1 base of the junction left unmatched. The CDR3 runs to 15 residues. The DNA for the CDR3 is TGCGCCAGCAGCTTGGTAGCGGGAGTCCAAGAGACCCAGTACTTC. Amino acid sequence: CASSLVAGVQETQYF.

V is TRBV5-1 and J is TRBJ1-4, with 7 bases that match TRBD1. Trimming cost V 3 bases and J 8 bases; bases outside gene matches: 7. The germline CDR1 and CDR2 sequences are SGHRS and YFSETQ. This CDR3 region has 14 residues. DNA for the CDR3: TGCGCCAGCAGCTCGGGACAGACGGGAGAAAAACTGTTTTTT. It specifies CASSSGQTGEKLFF.

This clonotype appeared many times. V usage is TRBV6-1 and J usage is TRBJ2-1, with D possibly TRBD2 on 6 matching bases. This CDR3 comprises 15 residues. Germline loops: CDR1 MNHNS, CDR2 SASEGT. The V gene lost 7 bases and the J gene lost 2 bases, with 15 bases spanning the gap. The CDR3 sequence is CASTPGTLTYNEQFF. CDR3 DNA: TGTGCCAGCACCCCCGGGACTCTTACCTACAATGAGCAGTTCTTC.

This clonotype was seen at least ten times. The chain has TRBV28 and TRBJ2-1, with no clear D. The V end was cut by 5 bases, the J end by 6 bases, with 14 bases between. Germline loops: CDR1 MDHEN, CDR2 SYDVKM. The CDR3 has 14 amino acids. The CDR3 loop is CASSPQWQTNEQFF. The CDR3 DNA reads TGTGCCAGCAGTCCTCAATGGCAGACCAATGAGCAGTTCTTC.

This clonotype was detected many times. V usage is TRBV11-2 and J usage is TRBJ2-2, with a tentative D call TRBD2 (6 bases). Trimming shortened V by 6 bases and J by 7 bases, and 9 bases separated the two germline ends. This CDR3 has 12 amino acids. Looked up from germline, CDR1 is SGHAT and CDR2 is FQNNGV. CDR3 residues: CASRGGDGELFF. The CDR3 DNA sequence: TGTGCCAGCAGGGGGGGTGACGGGGAGCTGTTTTTT.

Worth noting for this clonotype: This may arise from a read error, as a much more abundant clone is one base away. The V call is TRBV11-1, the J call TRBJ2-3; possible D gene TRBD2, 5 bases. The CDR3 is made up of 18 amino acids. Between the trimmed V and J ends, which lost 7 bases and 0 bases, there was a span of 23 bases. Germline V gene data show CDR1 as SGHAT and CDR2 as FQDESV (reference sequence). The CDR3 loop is CASTYLGGQIRSTDTQYF. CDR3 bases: TGTGCCAGCACCTACTTAGGAGGTCAGATCCGTAGCACAGATACGCAGTATTTT.

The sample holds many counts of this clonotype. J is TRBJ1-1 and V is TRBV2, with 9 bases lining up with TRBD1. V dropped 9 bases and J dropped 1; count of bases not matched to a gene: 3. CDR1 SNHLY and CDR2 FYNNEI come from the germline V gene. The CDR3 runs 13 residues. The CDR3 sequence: CASGDRENTEAFF. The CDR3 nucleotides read TGTGCCAGTGGGGACAGGGAGAACACTGAAGCTTTCTTT.

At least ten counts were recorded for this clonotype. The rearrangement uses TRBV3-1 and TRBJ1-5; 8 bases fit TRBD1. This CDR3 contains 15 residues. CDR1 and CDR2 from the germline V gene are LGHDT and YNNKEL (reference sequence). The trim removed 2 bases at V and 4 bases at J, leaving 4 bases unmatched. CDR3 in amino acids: CASSQTTGANQPQHF. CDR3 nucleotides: TGTGCCAGCAGCCAAACGACAGGGGCAAATCAGCCCCAGCATTTT.

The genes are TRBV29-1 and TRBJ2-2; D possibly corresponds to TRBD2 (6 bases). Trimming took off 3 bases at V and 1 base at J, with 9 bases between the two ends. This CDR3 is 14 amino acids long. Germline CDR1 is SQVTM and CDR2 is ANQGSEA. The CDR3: CSVDLGGNTGELFF. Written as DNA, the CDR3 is TGCAGCGTTGATCTGGGGGGGAACACCGGGGAGCTGTTTTTT.

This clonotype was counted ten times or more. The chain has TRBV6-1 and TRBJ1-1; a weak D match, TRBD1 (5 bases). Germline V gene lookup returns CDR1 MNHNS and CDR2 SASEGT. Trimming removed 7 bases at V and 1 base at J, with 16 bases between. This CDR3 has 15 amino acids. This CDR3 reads CASKAGQGANTEAFF. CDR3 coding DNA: TGTGCCAGCAAAGCAGGGCAGGGAGCGAACACTGAAGCTTTCTTT.

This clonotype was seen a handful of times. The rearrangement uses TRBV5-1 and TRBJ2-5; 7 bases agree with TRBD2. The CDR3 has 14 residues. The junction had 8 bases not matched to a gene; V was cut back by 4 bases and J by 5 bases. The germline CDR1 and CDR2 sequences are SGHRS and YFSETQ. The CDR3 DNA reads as TGCGCCAGCAGCACGGGGACGGGAGGCGAGACCCAGTACTTC. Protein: CASSTGTGGETQYF.

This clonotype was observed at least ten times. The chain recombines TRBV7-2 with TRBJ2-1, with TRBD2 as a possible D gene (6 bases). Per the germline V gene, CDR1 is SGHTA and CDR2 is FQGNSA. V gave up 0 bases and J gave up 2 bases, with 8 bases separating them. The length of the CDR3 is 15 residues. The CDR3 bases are TGTGCCAGCAGCTTAGCGGCGGGGACCTACAATGAGCAGTTCTTC. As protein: CASSLAAGTYNEQFF.

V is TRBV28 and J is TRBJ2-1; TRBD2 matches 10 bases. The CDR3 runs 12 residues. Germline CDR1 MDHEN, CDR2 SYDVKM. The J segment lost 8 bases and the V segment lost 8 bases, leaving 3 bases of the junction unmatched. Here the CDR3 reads CASPSGSHEQFF. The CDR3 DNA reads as TGTGCCAGCCCTAGCGGGAGTCATGAGCAGTTCTTC.

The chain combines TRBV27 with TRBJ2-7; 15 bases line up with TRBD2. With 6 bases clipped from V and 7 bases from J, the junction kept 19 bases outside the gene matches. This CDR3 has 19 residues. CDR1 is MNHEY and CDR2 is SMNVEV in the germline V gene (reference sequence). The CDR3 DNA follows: TGTGCCAGCAGCCCATTTCATGGTCGGACTAGCGGGAGGGCCTTAGAGCAGTACTTC. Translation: CASSPFHGRTSGRALEQYF.

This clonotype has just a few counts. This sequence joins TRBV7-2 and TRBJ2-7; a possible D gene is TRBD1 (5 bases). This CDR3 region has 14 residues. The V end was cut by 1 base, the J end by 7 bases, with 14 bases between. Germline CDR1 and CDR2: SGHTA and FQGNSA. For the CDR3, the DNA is TGTGCCAGCAGCTTAGATCCCAGGGCGGCGGAGCAGTACTTC. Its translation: CASSLDPRAAEQYF.

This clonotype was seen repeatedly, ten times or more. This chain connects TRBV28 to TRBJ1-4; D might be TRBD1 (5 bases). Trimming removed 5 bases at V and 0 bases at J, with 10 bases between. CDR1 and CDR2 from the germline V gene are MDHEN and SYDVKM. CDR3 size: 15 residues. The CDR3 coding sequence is TGTGCCAGCAGTGCACTAGGGGCAACTAATGAAAAACTGTTTTTT. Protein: CASSALGATNEKLFF.

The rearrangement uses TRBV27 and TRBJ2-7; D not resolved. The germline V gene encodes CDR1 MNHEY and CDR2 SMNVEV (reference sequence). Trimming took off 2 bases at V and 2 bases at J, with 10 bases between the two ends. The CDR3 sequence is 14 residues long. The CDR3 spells CASSLLDGTYEQYF. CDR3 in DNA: TGTGCCAGCAGTTTACTGGACGGAACCTACGAGCAGTACTTC.

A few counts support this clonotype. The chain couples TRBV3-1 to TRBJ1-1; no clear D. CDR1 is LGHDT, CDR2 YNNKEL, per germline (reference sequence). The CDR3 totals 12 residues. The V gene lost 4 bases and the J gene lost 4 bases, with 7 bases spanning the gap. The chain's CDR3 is CASSPWGTEAFF. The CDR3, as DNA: TGTGCCAGCAGCCCGTGGGGCACTGAAGCTTTCTTT.

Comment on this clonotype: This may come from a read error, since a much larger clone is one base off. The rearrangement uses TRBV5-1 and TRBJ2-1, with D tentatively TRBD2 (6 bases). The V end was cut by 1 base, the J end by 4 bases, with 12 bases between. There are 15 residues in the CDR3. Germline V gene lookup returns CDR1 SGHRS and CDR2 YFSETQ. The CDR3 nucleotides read TGCGCCAGCAGCTTGACGGGAGCTTCATACAATGAGCAGTTCTTC. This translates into CASSLTGASYNEQFF.

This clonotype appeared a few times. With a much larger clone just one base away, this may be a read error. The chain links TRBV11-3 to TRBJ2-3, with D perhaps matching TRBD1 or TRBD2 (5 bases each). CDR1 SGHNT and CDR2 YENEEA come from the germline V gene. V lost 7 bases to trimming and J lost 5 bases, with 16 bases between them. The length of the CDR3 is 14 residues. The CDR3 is CASNRTSRGDTQYF. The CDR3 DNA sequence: TGTGCCAGCAACCGGACCTCGAGGGGAGATACGCAGTATTTT. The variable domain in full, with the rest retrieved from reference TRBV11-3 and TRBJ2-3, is EAGVVQSPRYKIIEKKQPVAFWCNPISGHNTLYWYLQNLGQGPELLIRYENEEAVDDSQLPKDRFSAERLKGVDSTLKIQPAELGDSAVYLCASNRTSRGDTQYFGPGTRLTVL.